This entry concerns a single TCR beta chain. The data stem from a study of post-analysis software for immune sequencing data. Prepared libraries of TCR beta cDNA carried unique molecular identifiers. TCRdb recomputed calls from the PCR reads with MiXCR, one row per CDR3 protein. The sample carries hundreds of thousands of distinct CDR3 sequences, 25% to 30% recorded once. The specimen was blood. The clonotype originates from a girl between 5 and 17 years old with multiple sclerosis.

CDR3 loop: CASSPGGLYGYTF. Here the CDR3 DNA reads TGTGCCAGCAGCCCAGGGGGGCTCTATGGCTACACCTTC. The chain recombines TRBV11-2 with TRBJ1-2, with 7 bases identical to TRBD1. This CDR3 comprises 13 residues. Germline CDR1 is SGHAT and CDR2 is FQNNGV. V trimming: 5 bases; J trimming: 4 bases; junction bases outside the gene matches: 4.